Below, one T cell receptor beta chain is given with its context. In the source study's methods: Amplification from reference gene primers served as the basis for estimated nucleated cell counts. Some clones are missing from TCRdb's copy, which holds only in-frame ones; the method was immunoSEQ multiplex PCR. That table gives V, J and clone size, and the DNA gave D and trimming. The repertoire consists of 350,000 to 450,000 clones, with around nine tenths occurring once and the leading ten covering approximately 1.5%. This sample was included in a study of blood T cell repertoires in COVID-19. The wider study: T cells, B-cell-depleted T cells, or PBMCs provided the cDNA or gDNA that served as material.

A COVID-19 case was met by exposed participants within 2 weeks before study entry. The V end lost 2 bases, the J end lost 2 bases, and 16 bases lay between the germline ends. From germline, CDR1 is SGHVS and CDR2 FQNEAQ. This CDR3 contains 17 residues. The chain uses TRBV7-8 and TRBJ1-3, with D perhaps TRBD1 (6 bases). This receptor was identified in a young woman who had been exposed to COVID-19. The sample consisted of PBMCs or T cells enriched from blood (not recorded which). In DNA, the CDR3 is TGTGCCAGCAGCTTAAGTTCGCGGGGGGCAGCTGGAAACACCATATATTTT. Translated: CASSLSSRGAAGNTIYF.